The following is a TCR beta chain sequence with its context. Its antigen is unidentified. The data originate from a study of OX40 agonist ivuxolimab in advanced cancers. Across the whole study: The study treated patients with ivuxolimab, an agonistic anti-OX40 (CD134) antibody. Previous treatment with anti-PD-1, anti-PD-L1 or anti-CTLA-4 therapy was allowed; about 40% had received some.

Findings of the study overall: Expanded clones belonging to CD8+ T cells outnumbered, on average, those of CD4+.

Unmatched junction bases numbered 7, after V lost 3 bases and J lost 7 bases. This CDR3 spans 15 amino acids. Germline V CDR1 and CDR2: SGHAT, FQNNGV. At cycle 4 day 1, cycle 7 day 1, and baseline, blood was sampled. Profiled with immunoSEQ multiplex PCR; TCRdb holds only in-frame clones, not every one. Among more than 45,000 clones, about nine tenths were seen once, and the ten largest hold approximately 6.8%. The sequence came from an adult with an advanced solid tumor such as melanoma, head and neck, liver or kidney cancer. This material consisted of CD4+ or CD8+ T cells sorted from blood, taken in a trial of the OX40 agonist ivuxolimab. The genes are TRBV11-2 and TRBJ1-2, with 11 bases fitting TRBD1. The CDR3 region is CASSLGTGGLGGYTF. The CDR3 nucleotides are TGTGCCAGCAGCTTGGGGACAGGGGGACTCGGTGGCTACACCTTC.